This TCR beta chain was observed in a study of blood T cell repertoires in COVID-19. About the research overall: Samples representing acute and convalescent COVID-19 were sourced from the United States, Italy and Spain. The cDNA or gDNA used as material had been derived from T cells, B-cell-depleted T cells, or PBMCs.

Per the study methods: Estimation of nucleated cell counts was performed using reference gene primer amplification. Assay: immunoSEQ multiplex PCR; the TCRdb copy retains only in-frame clones and omits some. V and J calls plus clone size are reproduced from that table; the DNA served to infer D and trimming. The sample consists of just over 300,000 clones, under 90% of them appearing once. V lost 2 bases to trimming and J lost 12 bases, with 16 bases between them. The CDR3 loop spans 14 amino acids. Germline V gene lookup returns CDR1 LNHDA and CDR2 SQIVND (reference sequence). Seattle enrolled patients during active infection and tracked them longitudinally.

The sequenced sample was peripheral blood. This receptor was identified in a woman aged 30 to 39 with COVID-19, enrolled during active disease. This chain links TRBV19 with TRBJ1-4; D is possibly TRBD1 (5 bases). This chain's CDR3 is CASSIFGPQAELFF. CDR3 nucleotide sequence: TGTGCCAGTAGTATATTTGGCCCACAGGCGGAACTGTTTTTT.